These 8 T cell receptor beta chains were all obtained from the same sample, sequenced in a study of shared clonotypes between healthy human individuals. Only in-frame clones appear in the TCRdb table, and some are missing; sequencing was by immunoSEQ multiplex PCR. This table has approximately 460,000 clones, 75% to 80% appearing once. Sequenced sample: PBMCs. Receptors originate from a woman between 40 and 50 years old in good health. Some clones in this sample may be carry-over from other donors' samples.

In DNA form, the CDR3 reads TGTGCCAGCAGCCGCGGACTAAACAATGAGCAGTTCTTC. Protein product: CASSRGLNNEQFF. The chain carries TRBV11-3 and TRBJ2-1; D may be TRBD2 (6 bases). Germline V gene lookup returns CDR1 SGHNT and CDR2 YENEEA. The CDR3 loop spans 13 amino acids. V was cut by 5 bases and J by 5 bases, with 10 bases left in between.

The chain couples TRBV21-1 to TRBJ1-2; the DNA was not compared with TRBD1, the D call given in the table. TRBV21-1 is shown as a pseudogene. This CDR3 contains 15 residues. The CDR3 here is CASSKAKGLSYGYTF. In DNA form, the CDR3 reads TGTGCCAGCAGCAAAGCCAAGGGGCTGTCTTATGGCTACACCTTC.

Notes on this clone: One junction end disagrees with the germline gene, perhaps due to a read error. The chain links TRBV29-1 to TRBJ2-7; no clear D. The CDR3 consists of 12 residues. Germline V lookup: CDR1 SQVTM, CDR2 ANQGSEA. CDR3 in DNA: TGCAGCGCCGCACAGCTCTCCTCCGAGCAGTACTTC. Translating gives CSAAQLSSEQYF.

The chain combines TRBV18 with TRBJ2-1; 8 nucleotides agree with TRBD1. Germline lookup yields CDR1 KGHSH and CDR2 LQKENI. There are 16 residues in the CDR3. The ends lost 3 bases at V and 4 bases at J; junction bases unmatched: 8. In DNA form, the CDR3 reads TGTGCCAGCTCACCCCTCGACAGGGGAGAGTACAATGAGCAGTTCTTC. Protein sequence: CASSPLDRGEYNEQFF. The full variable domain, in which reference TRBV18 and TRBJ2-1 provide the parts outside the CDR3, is NAGVMQNPRHLVRRRGQEARLRCSPMKGHSHVYWYRQLPEEGLKFMVYLQKENIIDESGMPKERFSAEFPKEGPSILRIQQVVRGDSAAYFCASSPLDRGEYNEQFFGPGTRLTVL.

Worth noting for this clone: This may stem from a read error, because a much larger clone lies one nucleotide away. For the CDR3, the DNA is TGTGCCAGTAGTTGGGACGGACGGGTTGAAAAACTGTTTTTT. Amino acids: CASSWDGRVEKLFF. The chain recombines TRBV19 with TRBJ1-4; tentative D call: TRBD1 (5 bases). Germline CDR1 and CDR2: LNHDA and SQIVND (reference sequence). This CDR3 has 14 amino acids. V was pared by 5 bases and J by 7 bases, with 14 bases between.

CDR3 sequence (DNA): TGTGCCAGCGCTGAGGGACTAGCGGTCACAGATACGCAGTATTTT. Amino acids: CASAEGLAVTDTQYF. This chain uses TRBV28 with TRBJ2-3, with TRBD2 matching over 11 bases. The germline V gene has CDR1 MDHEN and CDR2 SYDVKM. This CDR3 has 15 residues. Germline trimming cut 8 bases from V and 2 bases from J; bases unmatched to any gene: 6.

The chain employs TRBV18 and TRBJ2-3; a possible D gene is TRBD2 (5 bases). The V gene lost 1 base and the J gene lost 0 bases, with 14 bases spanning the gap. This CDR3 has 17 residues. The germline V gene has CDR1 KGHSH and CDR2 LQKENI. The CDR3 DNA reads TGTGCCAGCTCACCACAACCCCTCAGGACTAGCACAGATACGCAGTATTTT. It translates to CASSPQPLRTSTDTQYF.

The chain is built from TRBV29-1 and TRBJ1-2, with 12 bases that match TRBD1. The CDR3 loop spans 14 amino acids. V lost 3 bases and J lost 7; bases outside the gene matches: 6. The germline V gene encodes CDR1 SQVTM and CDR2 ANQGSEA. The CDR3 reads CSVDEGTGGTGYTF. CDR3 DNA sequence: TGCAGCGTTGATGAGGGGACAGGGGGCACTGGCTACACCTTC.